This T cell receptor beta chain stems from a study of T-cell memory formation after mild COVID-19. Study-level background: In these data, TCR clusters were largely donor specific.

The V end was cut by 4 bases, the J end by 7 bases, with 10 bases between. The CDR3 is 12 residues long. CDR1 and CDR2 from the germline V gene are SGHTA and FQGTGA. Study-wide points: Later expanders leaned CD4+, whereas day 15 to 85 contracting clones were balanced CD4/CD8. Contracting CD4+ clones sat mainly in CM and EM; CD8+ in EMRA.

Turning to this clonotype: Its matching antigen is unknown.

The 5'RACE method, run with constant-segment primers, produced TCR alpha and TCR beta cDNA libraries (carrying sample barcodes and UMIs). A single record per CDR3 protein comes from TCRdb applying MiXCR to the 5' RACE reads. The sample has around 450,000 distinct CDR3 sequences, about 24% seen once; the top ten hold 8.8%. Material for sequencing was PBMCs or a T cell subset sorted from them (not recorded which). This chain uses TRBV7-3 with TRBJ2-5, with D perhaps matching TRBD2 (6 bases). The origin of this receptor is an adult woman who had mild COVID-19 (a few samples of this study predate the infection). Cell type and time point are not known. The CDR3 sequence is CASSSRGGTQYF. For the CDR3, the DNA is TGTGCCAGCAGCTCGCGGGGAGGGACCCAGTACTTC.